This TCR beta chain was identified during a study of blood T cells in healthy people across ages. CDR3 length equals 14 residues. Trimming shortened V by 6 bases and J by 0 bases, and 14 bases separated the two germline ends. The V gene's germline CDR1 is DFQATT and CDR2 SNEGSKA (reference sequence). Then a second PCR, running roughly 7 to 11 cycles, was carried out with a sample-barcoded 5' primer and a J-beta primer mix. TCRdb re-analysed the 5' RACE reads in MiXCR, keeping a single row per CDR3 protein. Of approximately 810,000 distinct CDR3 sequences in the sample, about 28% were seen once. The chain joins TRBV20-1 to TRBJ1-1; no reliable D call. Sequences were obtained from blood. The sequence was collected from a woman aged 80 or older in good health. The CDR3 region is CSASSGRMNTEAFF. CDR3 nucleotide sequence: TGCAGTGCCTCATCGGGCCGCATGAACACTGAAGCTTTCTTT.